This is a list of T cell receptor beta chains from one sample in a study of shared clonotypes between healthy human individuals. The table came from immunoSEQ multiplex PCR; TCRdb's copy has only in-frame clones and leaves some out. The sample includes roughly 2.1 million clones, 85% to 95% of them seen just once. Source material: naive CD8+ T cells from PBMCs. The receptors were gathered from a man younger than 35 in good health. Some clones in this sample may be carry-over from other donors' samples. Each CDR3 is given with its conserved first and last residue. D genes are given only for firm matches. Not every row has a clone size; where given, it reads once, few, many or a size class.

V	J	D	size	CDR3	DNA
TRBV4-3	TRBJ2-7	-	-	CASSQDLSSVYEQYF	TGCGCCAGCAGCCAAGATCTGTCGTCAGTCTACGAGCAGTACTTC
TRBV2	TRBJ2-1	TRBD1	-	CESADRGAYEQFF	TGTGAATCCGCGGACAGGGGTGCCTATGAGCAGTTCTTC
TRBV28	TRBJ2-3	-	-	CASSFEADTQYF	TGTGCCAGCAGTTTTGAGGCAGATACGCAGTATTTT
TRBV9	TRBJ2-7	TRBD1	-	CASSATDRGYEQYF	TGTGCCAGCAGCGCAACAGACAGGGGCTACGAGCAGTACTTC
TRBV11-2	TRBJ2-7	-	-	CASSFSLSYEQYF	TGTGCCAGCAGCTTCTCTCTTAGCTACGAGCAGTACTTC
TRBV4-3	TRBJ1-2	-	-	CASSQEAQGGNYGYTF	TGCGCCAGCAGCCAGGAGGCACAGGGAGGTAACTATGGCTACACCTTC
TRBV11-2	TRBJ1-2	-	-	CASSVGTPYGYTF	TGTGCCAGCAGCGTCGGGACTCCCTATGGCTACACCTTC
TRBV28	TRBJ1-5	-	-	CASSLFDSNQPQHF	TGTGCCAGCAGTTTATTCGACAGCAATCAGCCCCAGCATTTT
TRBV29-1	TRBJ1-4	TRBD1	-	CSPPPRAGGVEKLFF	TGCAGCCCACCGCCGAGAGCAGGGGGAGTTGAAAAACTGTTTTTT
TRBV4-1	TRBJ2-1	TRBD2	few	CASSQDGRGGKNEQFF	TGCGCCAGCAGCCAAGACGGGCGGGGAGGGAAAAATGAGCAGTTCTTC
TRBV5-6	TRBJ2-1	-	-	CASSLDVGLGSYNEQFF	TGTGCCAGCAGCTTGGATGTGGGTTTGGGCTCCTACAATGAGCAGTTCTTC
TRBV27	TRBJ2-7	-	once	CASLSGHHEQYF	TGTGCCAGCCTTTCGGGCCACCACGAGCAGTACTTC
TRBV5-1	TRBJ2-1	-	-	CASSRTGRLSYNEQFF	TGCGCCAGCAGCCGAACGGGACGATTATCCTACAATGAGCAGTTCTTC
TRBV5-1	TRBJ2-7	TRBD2	-	CASSLAQLAGVNYEQYF	TGCGCCAGCAGCTTGGCCCAACTAGCGGGAGTGAACTACGAGCAGTACTTC
TRBV7-3	TRBJ2-7	TRBD2	-	CASSLVAGGSYEQYF	TGTGCCAGCAGCTTAGTAGCGGGAGGTTCCTACGAGCAGTACTTC
TRBV11-2	TRBJ1-2	TRBD1	-	CASSQLDRGYGYTF	TGTGCCAGCAGCCAACTGGACAGGGGCTATGGCTACACCTTC
TRBV5-1	TRBJ2-7	TRBD1	-	CASSLTGISGSEQYF	TGCGCCAGCAGCCTGACAGGGATCTCCGGATCCGAGCAGTACTTC
TRBV19	TRBJ2-1	-	few	CASSIGAGFYNEQFF	TGTGCCAGTAGTATAGGAGCGGGCTTTTACAATGAGCAGTTCTTC
TRBV4-3	TRBJ2-2	TRBD2	-	CASSQDPSGSSGELFF	TGCGCCAGCAGCCAAGATCCTAGCGGGAGTTCCGGGGAGCTGTTTTTT
TRBV4-2	TRBJ1-2	-	-	CASSPAIILGRGAGYTF	TGTGCCAGCAGCCCCGCGATAATATTAGGCAGGGGCGCTGGCTACACCTTC
TRBV13	TRBJ2-1	TRBD2	-	CASSLAGTSGYNEQFF	TGTGCCAGCAGCTTAGCCGGGACTAGCGGCTACAATGAGCAGTTCTTC
TRBV7-8	TRBJ2-5	-	-	CASSLVASAAGTQYF	TGTGCCAGCAGCTTAGTAGCGTCGGCGGCGGGGACCCAGTACTTC
TRBV28	TRBJ2-5	-	-	CASSLKPRLTETQYF	TGTGCCAGCAGTTTAAAACCTCGATTGACAGAGACCCAGTACTTC
TRBV2	TRBJ2-5	TRBD2	-	CASSDQRGREGQYF	TGTGCCAGCAGTGATCAGCGGGGGAGAGAGGGCCAGTACTTC
TRBV7-9	TRBJ2-7	-	-	CASSFQEGEQYF	TGTGCCAGCAGTTTTCAGGAGGGCGAGCAGTACTTC
TRBV27	TRBJ2-7	TRBD1	-	CASSLSMGDSFYEQYF	TGTGCCAGCAGTTTATCGATGGGGGACAGCTTCTACGAGCAGTACTTC
TRBV9	TRBJ2-3	TRBD2	-	CASSATSGRADTQYF	TGTGCCAGCAGCGCGACTAGCGGGAGAGCAGATACGCAGTATTTT
TRBV27	TRBJ2-2	-	-	CASSYITGELFF	TGTGCCAGCAGTTACATCACCGGGGAGCTGTTTTTT
TRBV7-9	TRBJ2-5	-	-	CASSLDPERETQYF	TGTGCCAGCAGCTTAGACCCGGAGCGGGAGACCCAGTACTTC
TRBV21-1	TRBJ1-4	-	-	CASSIRDRQGGTNEKLFF	TGTGCCAGCAGCATCCGGGACCGCCAAGGGGGAACTAATGAAAAACTGTTTTTT
TRBV4-3	TRBJ2-4	-	-	CASSQDFTKLAKNIQYF	TGCGCCAGCAGCCAAGATTTCACGAAACTAGCCAAAAACATTCAGTACTTC
TRBV7-9	TRBJ2-2	-	once	CASQSGTGELFF	TGTGCCAGCCAGTCAGGCACCGGGGAGCTGTTTTTT
TRBV9	TRBJ2-1	TRBD2	-	CASSIARGGNEQFF	TGTGCCAGCAGCATCGCCCGGGGGGGAAATGAGCAGTTCTTC
TRBV9	TRBJ2-5	-	-	CASSVAPTGPQETQYF	TGTGCCAGCAGCGTAGCCCCAACAGGGCCCCAAGAGACCCAGTACTTC
TRBV18	TRBJ1-5	-	few	CASSPGDSNQPQHF	TGTGCCAGCTCACCAGGGGATAGCAATCAGCCCCAGCATTTT
TRBV6-9	TRBJ2-5	TRBD1	-	CARCDRGGETQYF	TGTGCCAGATGTGACAGGGGTGGAGAGACCCAGTACTTC
TRBV9	TRBJ1-1	-	-	CASSADSESMNTEAFF	TGTGCCAGCAGCGCGGACAGCGAATCGATGAACACTGAAGCTTTCTTT
TRBV9	TRBJ2-7	-	-	CASSDGDNGYEQYF	TGTGCCAGCAGCGATGGGGACAACGGTTACGAGCAGTACTTC
TRBV9	TRBJ1-4	-	once	CASSTSGGFGEKLFF	TGTGCCAGCAGCACAAGCGGGGGGTTCGGTGAAAAACTGTTTTTT
TRBV25-1	TRBJ2-3	-	-	CASSARVLTDTQYF	TGTGCCAGCAGTGCCCGGGTCCTCACAGATACGCAGTATTTT
TRBV9	TRBJ2-2	TRBD2	-	CASSVGGLAKITGELFF	TGTGCCAGCAGCGTAGGTGGACTAGCTAAAATCACCGGGGAGCTGTTTTTT
TRBV18	TRBJ1-1	TRBD1	once	CASSPDRGIEAFF	TGTGCCAGCTCACCCGACAGGGGAATTGAAGCTTTCTTT
TRBV10-3	TRBJ2-1	TRBD2	-	CAINIGLAGTNEQFF	TGTGCCATCAATATCGGACTAGCGGGAACCAATGAGCAGTTCTTC
TRBV27	TRBJ1-5	-	-	CASSLIGGPQGNQPQHF	TGTGCCAGCAGTTTAATAGGGGGACCACAAGGCAATCAGCCCCAGCATTTT
TRBV11-1	TRBJ2-7	-	-	CASSPRGRIHEQYF	TGTGCCAGCAGCCCACGGGGTAGGATCCACGAGCAGTACTTC
TRBV7-3	TRBJ2-1	-	-	CASSLGGAHEQFF	TGTGCCAGCAGCTTAGGGGGGGCGCATGAGCAGTTCTTC
TRBV7-9	TRBJ2-7	TRBD1	-	CASSPWDRGLSSYEQYF	TGTGCCAGCAGCCCCTGGGACAGGGGGCTTAGCTCCTACGAGCAGTACTTC
TRBV27	TRBJ1-4	TRBD1	-	CASSDRGQEKLFF	TGTGCCAGCTCCGACAGGGGGCAGGAAAAACTGTTTTTT
TRBV11-2	TRBJ2-1	TRBD2	-	CASSLVVAGGYNEQFF	TGTGCCAGCAGCTTAGTAGTAGCGGGAGGATACAATGAGCAGTTCTTC
TRBV27	TRBJ1-2	-	once	CASSYTPNYGYTF	TGTGCCAGCAGTTATACGCCTAACTATGGCTACACCTTC
TRBV30	TRBJ2-4	-	-	CAWRPLRGIENIQYF	TGTGCCTGGAGACCCCTTAGGGGGATTGAAAACATTCAGTACTTC